What follows is one T cell receptor (beta chain) and its context. The antigen is unknown. 60 Vbeta and 13 Jbeta primers were used in PCR. Measured with immunoSEQ multiplex PCR; TCRdb has only the in-frame clones, and not every one. Among 160,000 or so clones, around 81% were seen once, and the ten largest hold 1.5% to 1.9%. This sample is drawn from a study of cytomegalovirus exposure and HLA in healthy donors. Study results and caveats: Of the V segments, some could not be distinguished, including TRBV6-2 and TRBV6-3, and were excluded. According to an earlier analysis, most TCR beta V segments yielded productive rearrangements about 87% or about 30% of the time.

The V end lost 3 bases, the J end lost 3 bases, and 11 bases lay between the germline ends. This CDR3 comprises 15 residues. Per germline, CDR1 KGHSH and CDR2 LQKENI. This sequence originates from a man aged 40-49 years in good health and CMV-seronegative. The sequenced sample was PBMCs. The rearrangement uses TRBV18 and TRBJ1-4; D is perhaps TRBD1 (5 bases). CDR3 nucleotides: TGTGCCAGCTCACCGCAGGGTAGCTCTAATGAAAAACTGTTTTTT. Its protein is CASSPQGSSNEKLFF. Full variable domain (missing parts from reference TRBV18 and TRBJ1-4): NAGVMQNPRHLVRRRGQEARLRCSPMKGHSHVYWYRQLPEEGLKFMVYLQKENIIDESGMPKERFSAEFPKEGPSILRIQQVVRGDSAAYFCASSPQGSSNEKLFFGSGTQLSVL.